What follows are 11 T cell receptor beta chains derived from one specimen sequenced in a study of cytomegalovirus exposure and HLA in healthy donors. Primers for the PCR totalled 60 Vbeta and 13 Jbeta. Generated by immunoSEQ multiplex PCR, the TCRdb table keeps only in-frame clones and is missing some. The sample has tens of thousands of clones, approximately 90% seen once. Material: PBMCs. The receptors shown here come from a boy aged 5-17 years in good health and CMV-seronegative.

J is TRBJ1-1 and V is TRBV27, with a tentative D call TRBD1 (6 bases). CDR1 MNHEY and CDR2 SMNVEV come from the germline V gene (reference sequence). CDR3 size: 15 residues. V lost 6 bases and J lost 2, with 16 bases in between. DNA for the CDR3: TGTGCCAGCAGGGGTTTACAGGGATTCAACACTGAAGCTTTCTTT. This translates into CASRGLQGFNTEAFF.

J is TRBJ2-1 and V is TRBV9, with 7 bases that match TRBD1. Unmatched junction bases numbered 12, after V lost 4 bases and J lost 2 bases. The CDR3 runs 17 residues. Germline CDR1 SGDLS, CDR2 YYNGEE. The CDR3 DNA sequence: TGTGCCAGCAGCCCCCGAGAACGGGACAGACCCTACAATGAGCAGTTCTTC. Protein product: CASSPRERDRPYNEQFF.

The chain joins TRBV30 to TRBJ2-7; TRBD2 is a possible D gene (6 bases). V lost 2 bases and J lost 7, with 21 bases in between. CDR1 GTSNPN and CDR2 SVGIG come from the germline V gene (reference sequence). The CDR3 is 15 residues long. The CDR3 region has the DNA TGTGCCTGGAGTCAACGACTAGGCGCCCAAGGGGAGCAGTACTTC. Translated: CAWSQRLGAQGEQYF.

The V gene is TRBV29-1, the J gene TRBJ2-7; 8 bases agree with TRBD1. The germline gives CDR1 SQVTM, CDR2 ANQGSEA. The V and J ends lost 6 bases and 5 bases, in that order; junction bases with no gene match: 9. The CDR3 runs 13 residues. CDR3 amino acids: CSVDYPGGHEQYF. The CDR3 region has the DNA TGCAGCGTGGACTACCCAGGGGGCCACGAGCAGTACTTC.

The chain recombines TRBV21-1 with TRBJ1-2; the tabulated D call, TRBD1, remains unverified against the DNA. TRBV21-1 is recorded as a pseudogene. The CDR3 totals 17 residues. CDR3 residues: CASSRMWGQGKVGGYTF. Written as DNA, the CDR3 is TGTGCCAGCAGCCGGATGTGGGGACAGGGAAAAGTCGGTGGCTACACCTTC.

The V gene is TRBV9, the J gene TRBJ2-3; 7 bases map to TRBD1. Germline V lookup: CDR1 SGDLS, CDR2 YYNGEE. V lost 3 bases and J lost 3; bases outside the gene matches: 13. The CDR3 sequence is 17 residues long. For the CDR3, the DNA is TGTGCCAGCAGCGCGAGAAGGGACAGCGAAAGAACAGATACGCAGTATTTT. Amino acids: CASSARRDSERTDTQYF.

This clone has only one observation. J is TRBJ2-5 and V is TRBV28; D gene unclear. Between the trimmed V and J ends, which lost 3 bases and 4 bases, there was a span of 3 bases. The CDR3 has 11 amino acids. Germline V gene lookup returns CDR1 MDHEN and CDR2 SYDVKM. CDR3 sequence (DNA): TGTGCCAGCAGTTTTAGAGAGACCCAGTACTTC. It is translated as CASSFRETQYF.

The chain couples TRBV7-6 to TRBJ2-1; D perhaps matches TRBD2 (6 bases). The germline V gene encodes CDR1 SGHVS and CDR2 FNYEAQ. The CDR3 sequence is 15 residues long. Between the trimmed V and J ends, which lost 1 base and 3 bases, there was a span of 10 bases. The CDR3 nucleotides read TGTGCCAGCAGCTTAGGGGACTTGATCTACAATGAGCAGTTCTTC. It yields the protein CASSLGDLIYNEQFF.

The chain couples TRBV7-6 to TRBJ2-1; 9 bases line up with TRBD1. V shed 3 bases, J shed 3 bases, and the junction held 9 bases outside the gene matches. This CDR3 spans 17 amino acids. Germline assignment: CDR1 SGHVS and CDR2 FNYEAQ. The CDR3 spells CASSFPGTGLGYNEQFF. For the CDR3, the DNA is TGTGCCAGCAGCTTCCCCGGGACAGGGTTGGGCTACAATGAGCAGTTCTTC.

In its sample, this clone was seen a few times. The chain combines TRBV5-1 with TRBJ2-7; perhaps TRBD1 as D (6 bases). The CDR3 has 16 residues. The V and J ends lost 0 bases and 3 bases respectively, with 16 bases between them. Looked up from germline, CDR1 is SGHRS and CDR2 is YFSETQ. The CDR3 protein is CASSLDRAMGYYEQYF. In DNA, the CDR3 is TGCGCCAGCAGCTTGGACAGGGCAATGGGCTACTACGAGCAGTACTTC.

V usage is TRBV15 and J usage is TRBJ2-1; D remains unclear. Germline CDR1 LNHNV, CDR2 YYDKDF (reference sequence). The CDR3 spans 16 residues. Trimming pared 3 bases from V and 6 bases from J, leaving 18 bases between. The CDR3, as DNA: TGTGCCACCAGCAGCTTAACAGATCCCATATCCAATGAGCAGTTCTTC. Translated: CATSSLTDPISNEQFF.